This paragraph reports one T cell receptor beta chain. The sample is drawn from a study of T cells in Graves' hyperthyroidism and ophthalmopathy. There were TCR beta CDR3 regions amplified from RNA transcripts. Using the HTBI primer set, a first-round RT-PCR was run on the TCR CDR3. TCRdb re-derived calls from the multiplex PCR reads in MiXCR, one entry per CDR3 protein. This sample yields more than 500,000 distinct CDR3 sequences, of which about 45% are seen a single time; 35% to 50% belongs to the top ten. CDR1 SQVTM and CDR2 ANQGSEA come from the germline V gene. The CDR3 extends over 11 amino acids.

The receptor's source is an adult woman with Graves' disease, either hyperthyroidism or ophthalmopathy (not recorded which). This sequence joins TRBV29-1 and TRBJ1-1; no clear D. Sequenced input: peripheral blood or thyroid tissue (not recorded which). This CDR3 is CGTRGETEAFF. DNA of the CDR3: TGCGGTACGCGGGGAGAGACTGAAGCTTTCTTT.